A selection of T cell receptor beta chains follows, all from one sample in a study of shared T cell receptors in the human thymus. TCRdb's table, derived via immunoSEQ multiplex PCR, lists solely in-frame clones and lacks some. This repertoire shows under 700,000 clones, 70% to 80% found once; its top ten account for more than 0.01%. These same data were also listed under a study on human thymus T cells.

Sequenced material: thymocytes. These receptors all stem from a boy in the first two years of life with a congenital heart defect. CDR3s leave out the opening cysteine and the closing phenylalanine or tryptophan. Each record gives: clone size, V gene, CDR3 protein. Only part of the rows carry a size: once, few, many, or a class if the clone is expanded.

-	TRBV6-1	ASSEEGANTEAF
-	TRBV14	ASSPGIAGGTDTQY
-	TRBV14	ASSQRQLRSSYEQY
-	TRBV28	ASSLGLAGEQEGEQY
-	TRBV25-1	ASISGRARNEQF
-	TRBV28	ASSRLAEPTDTQY
-	TRBV6-1	ASSELGQHRAKGYT
-	TRBV12-5	ASGLGGLGDTQY
-	TRBV5-1	ASSLGAGGPYGYT
-	TRBV29-1	SVEEFGGARTQY
-	TRBV7-8	ASSTPDRACGQPQH
-	TRBV4-1	ASSSRRGPLQGVTYEQY
-	TRBV2	ASSATSGALGNTDTQY
-	TRBV25-1	ASRGRDTSYEQY
-	TRBV6-5	ARPGQGCTDTQY
-	TRBV27	ASSSYTGTSGRESSYEQY
-	TRBV27	ASSDWRERADTQY
-	TRBV29-1	SVVGGPYEQY
-	TRBV29-1	SVEDLNLAGTNYGYT
few	TRBV6-1	ASSERGRVTLRSYGYT
few	TRBV10-1	ASSELGFEQF
-	TRBV7-2	ASASRTSGFYEQY
-	TRBV19	ASMVTPFTGELF
-	TRBV4-3	ASSQDERAPYNEQF
-	TRBV19	ASSIVGVDQPQH
few	TRBV5-1	ASSLEREGPGELF
few	TRBV28	ASSPDKETQY
-	TRBV27	ASSLSKVPGTEAF
-	TRBV7-3	ASSKFTRRQETQY
-	TRBV10-3	AISERQGTGANVLT
once	TRBV29-1	SVPGQNYEQY
-	TRBV29-1	SVEMAQGASSYEQY
-	TRBV27	ASSLAGLAGVETQY
-	TRBV27	ASSPSGWRY
-	TRBV11-2	ASSSGTSGSHPTGELF
-	TRBV27	ASSPHWTGSTGELF
few	TRBV28	ASSFRLGTGGETQY
-	TRBV15	ATSRALAGLQVNEQF
-	TRBV5-1	ASSLTSGTSGRDAGNNEQF
once	TRBV30	AWSFPTPSGRHNEQF
-	TRBV4-1	ASSQEGGQGAANTEAF
-	TRBV11-2	ASSADYEQY
-	TRBV11-2	ASSLNGGAGNEQF
once	TRBV15	ATSRDRSGVTDTQY
-	TRBV5-4	ASSLYRTTNTDTQY
few	TRBV7-9	ASSLVGPPQETQY
-	TRBV18	ASSPQGRWETQY
-	TRBV7-9	ASSLEANRTDDGPYEQY
-	TRBV11-2	ASSLDALEAGHHGELF
-	TRBV12-5	ASGRTSGSCVADTQY
-	TRBV6-5	ASSYEREPHEQY
few	TRBV5-6	ASSSEGVAGHTDTQY
-	TRBV27	ASRTTPYNEQF
-	TRBV4-2	ASSPPVASGRNEQF
-	TRBV6-1	ASSEETGHGYT
few	TRBV28	ARFGQGFHEQY
few	TRBV4-3	ASSQGGGLKGEQF
-	TRBV14	ASSQDGRDSYEQY
few	TRBV27	ASSPTENTGELF
few	TRBV9	ASSVGSGSYQPDYEQY